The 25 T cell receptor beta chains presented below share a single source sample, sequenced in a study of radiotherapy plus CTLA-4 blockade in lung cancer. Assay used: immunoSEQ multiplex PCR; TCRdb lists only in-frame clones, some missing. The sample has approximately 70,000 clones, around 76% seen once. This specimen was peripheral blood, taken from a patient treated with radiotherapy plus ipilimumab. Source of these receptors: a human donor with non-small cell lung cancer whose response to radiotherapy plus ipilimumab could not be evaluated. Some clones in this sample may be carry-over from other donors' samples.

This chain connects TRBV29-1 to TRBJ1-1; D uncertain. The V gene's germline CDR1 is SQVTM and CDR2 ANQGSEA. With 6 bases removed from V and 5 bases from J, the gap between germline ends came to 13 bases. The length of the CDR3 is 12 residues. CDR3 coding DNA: TGCAGCGTGACGACACCGGGGACTGAAGCTTTCTTT. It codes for CSVTTPGTEAFF.

The CDR3 here is CASSFEGVWDNSPLHF. In DNA form, the CDR3 reads TGTGCCAGCAGCTTCGAGGGCGTTTGGGATAATTCACCCCTCCACTTT. This rearrangement joins TRBV11-1 to TRBJ1-6; D is uncertain. Germline assignment: CDR1 SGHAT and CDR2 FQDESV (reference sequence). The CDR3 covers 16 residues. V lost 3 bases, J lost 5 bases, and 14 bases lay in between.

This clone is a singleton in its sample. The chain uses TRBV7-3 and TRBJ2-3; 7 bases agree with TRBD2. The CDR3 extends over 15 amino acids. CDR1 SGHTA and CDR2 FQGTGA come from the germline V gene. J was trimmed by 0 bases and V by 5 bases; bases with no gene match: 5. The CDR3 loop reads CASSLLAASTDTQYF. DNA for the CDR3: TGTGCCAGCAGCCTTCTAGCGGCAAGCACAGATACGCAGTATTTT.

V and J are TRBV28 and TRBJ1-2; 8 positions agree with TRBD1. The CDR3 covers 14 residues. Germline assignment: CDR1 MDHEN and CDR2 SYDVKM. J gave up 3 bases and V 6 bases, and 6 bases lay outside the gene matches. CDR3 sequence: CASRAQGADYGYTF. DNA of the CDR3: TGTGCCAGCAGGGCGCAGGGGGCGGACTATGGCTACACCTTC.

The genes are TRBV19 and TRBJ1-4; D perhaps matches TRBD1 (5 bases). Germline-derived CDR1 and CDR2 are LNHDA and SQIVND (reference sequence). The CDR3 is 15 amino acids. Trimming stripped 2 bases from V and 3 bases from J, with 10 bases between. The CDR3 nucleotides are TGTGCCAGTAGTATAAGCCGGGGGGCTAATGAAAAACTGTTTTTT. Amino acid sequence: CASSISRGANEKLFF.

The DNA of the CDR3 is TGTGCCAGCAGCTCGCGGTTGAGCGACTATGGCTACACCTTC. It is translated as CASSSRLSDYGYTF. This chain connects TRBV11-2 to TRBJ1-2; D remains ambiguous. The CDR3 covers 14 residues. V was pared by 4 bases and J by 3 bases, with 12 bases between. The germline V gene has CDR1 SGHAT and CDR2 FQNNGV.

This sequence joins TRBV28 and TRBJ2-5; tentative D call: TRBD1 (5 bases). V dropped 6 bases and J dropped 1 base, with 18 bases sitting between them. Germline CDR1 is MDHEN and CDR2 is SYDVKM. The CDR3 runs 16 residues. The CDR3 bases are TGTGCCAGCAGACCACCTGGGGCCATCCTCCAAGAGACCCAGTACTTC. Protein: CASRPPGAILQETQYF.

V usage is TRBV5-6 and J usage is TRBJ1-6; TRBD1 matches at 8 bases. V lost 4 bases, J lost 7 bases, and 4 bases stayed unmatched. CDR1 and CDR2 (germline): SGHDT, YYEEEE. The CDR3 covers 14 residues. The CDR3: CASSPTGANSPLHF. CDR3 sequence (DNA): TGTGCCAGCAGCCCGACAGGGGCAAATTCACCCCTCCACTTT.

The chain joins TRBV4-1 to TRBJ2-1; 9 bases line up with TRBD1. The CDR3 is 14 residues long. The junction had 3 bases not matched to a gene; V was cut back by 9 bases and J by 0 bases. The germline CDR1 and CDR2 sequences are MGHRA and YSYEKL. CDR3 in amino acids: CASADRGSYNEQFF. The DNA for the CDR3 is TGCGCCAGTGCGGACAGGGGCTCCTACAATGAGCAGTTCTTC.

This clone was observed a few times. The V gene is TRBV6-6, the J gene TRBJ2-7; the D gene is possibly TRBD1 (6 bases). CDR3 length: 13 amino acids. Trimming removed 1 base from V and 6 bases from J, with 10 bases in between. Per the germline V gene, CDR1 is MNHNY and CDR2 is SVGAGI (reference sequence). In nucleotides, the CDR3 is TGTGCCAGCAGTTACTTGGGGGCGGGCGAGCAGTACTTC. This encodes CASSYLGAGEQYF.

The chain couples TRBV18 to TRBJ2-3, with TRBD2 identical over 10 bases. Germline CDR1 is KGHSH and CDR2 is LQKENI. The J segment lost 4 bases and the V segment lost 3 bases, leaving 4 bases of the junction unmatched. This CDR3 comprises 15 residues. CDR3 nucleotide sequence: TGTGCCAGCTCACCCCCAGGACTAGCGGCAGATACGCAGTATTTT. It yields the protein CASSPPGLAADTQYF.

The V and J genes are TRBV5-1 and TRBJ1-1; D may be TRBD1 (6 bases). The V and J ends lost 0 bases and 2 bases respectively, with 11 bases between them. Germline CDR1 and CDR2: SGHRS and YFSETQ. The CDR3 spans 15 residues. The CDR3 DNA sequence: TGCGCCAGCAGCTTGGTCTACAGGGCTAACACTGAAGCTTTCTTT. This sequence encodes CASSLVYRANTEAFF.

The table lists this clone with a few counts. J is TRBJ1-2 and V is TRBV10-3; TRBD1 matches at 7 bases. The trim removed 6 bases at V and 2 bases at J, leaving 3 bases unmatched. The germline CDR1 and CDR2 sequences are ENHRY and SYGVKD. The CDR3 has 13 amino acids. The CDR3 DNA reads TGTGCCATCAGAGACAGGGAGAACTATGGCTACACCTTC. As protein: CAIRDRENYGYTF.

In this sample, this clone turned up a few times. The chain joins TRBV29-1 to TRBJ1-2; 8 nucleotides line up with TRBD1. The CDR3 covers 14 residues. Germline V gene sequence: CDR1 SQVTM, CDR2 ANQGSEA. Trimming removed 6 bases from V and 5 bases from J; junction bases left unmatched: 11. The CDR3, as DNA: TGCAGCGTCGGCCCTTTGGACAGGGAATATGGCTACACCTTC. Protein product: CSVGPLDREYGYTF.

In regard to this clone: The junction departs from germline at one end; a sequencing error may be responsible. The DNA for the CDR3 is TGTGCTAGCAGCACCGGGACAGGGGACGAGCAGTACTTC. Translation gives CASSTGTGDEQYF. The rearrangement uses TRBV7-7 and TRBJ2-5, with 10 bases that match TRBD1. The J call may be incorrect, as the DNA end agrees better with TRBJ2-7. The CDR3 is 13 amino acids. Germline V gives CDR1 SSHAT, CDR2 FNYEAQ (reference sequence).

This CDR3 reads CASSSDQGAVLHF. Written as DNA, the CDR3 is TGTGCCAGCAGCTCTGACCAGGGGGCGGTCCTCCACTTT. V and J are TRBV4-2 and TRBJ1-6, with 8 bases lining up with TRBD1. V shed 5 bases and J 15 bases; nucleotides not matched to a gene: 9. Per germline, CDR1 LGHNA and CDR2 YNFKEQ. This CDR3 region has 13 residues.

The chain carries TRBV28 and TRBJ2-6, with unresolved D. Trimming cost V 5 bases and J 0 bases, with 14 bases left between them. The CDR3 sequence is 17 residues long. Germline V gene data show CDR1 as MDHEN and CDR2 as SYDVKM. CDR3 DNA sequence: TGTGCCAGCAGTCCCCTCGTCACAATCTCTGGGGCCAACGTCCTGACTTTC. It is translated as CASSPLVTISGANVLTF.

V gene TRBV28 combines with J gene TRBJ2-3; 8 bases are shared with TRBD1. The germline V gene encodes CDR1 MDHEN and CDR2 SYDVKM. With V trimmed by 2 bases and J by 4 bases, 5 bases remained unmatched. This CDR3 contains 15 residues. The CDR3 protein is CASSLPGQGPDTQYF. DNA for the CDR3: TGTGCCAGCAGTTTACCCGGACAGGGCCCAGATACGCAGTATTTT.

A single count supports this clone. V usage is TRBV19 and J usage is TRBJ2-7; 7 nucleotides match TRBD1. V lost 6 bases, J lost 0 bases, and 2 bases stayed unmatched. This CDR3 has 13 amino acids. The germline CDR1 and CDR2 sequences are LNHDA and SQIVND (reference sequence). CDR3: CASRDRYSYEQYF. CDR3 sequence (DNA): TGTGCCAGTAGGGACAGGTACTCCTACGAGCAGTACTTC. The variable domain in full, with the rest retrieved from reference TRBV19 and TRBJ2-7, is DGGITQSPKYLFRKEGQNVTLSCEQNLNHDAMYWYRQDPGQGLRLIYYSQIVNDFQKGDIAEGYSVSREKKESFPLTVTSAQKNPTAFYLCASRDRYSYEQYFGPGTRLTVT.

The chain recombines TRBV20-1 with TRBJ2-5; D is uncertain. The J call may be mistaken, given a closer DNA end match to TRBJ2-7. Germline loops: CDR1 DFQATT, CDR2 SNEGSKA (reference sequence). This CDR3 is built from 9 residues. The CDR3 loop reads CSASYEQYF. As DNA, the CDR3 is TGCAGTGCTAGCTACGAGCAGTACTTC.

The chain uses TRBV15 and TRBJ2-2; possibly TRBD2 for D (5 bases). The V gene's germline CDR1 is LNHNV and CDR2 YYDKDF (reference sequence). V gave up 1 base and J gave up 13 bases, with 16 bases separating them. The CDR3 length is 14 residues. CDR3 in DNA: TGTGCCACCAGCAGAGTCATGGGGTTGGGAGTGCTGTTTTTT. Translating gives CATSRVMGLGVLFF.

The CDR3: CASSLGGYGNQPQHF. The CDR3 region has the DNA TGTGCCAGCAGTTTGGGAGGGTACGGCAATCAGCCCCAGCATTTT. The V call is TRBV28, the J call TRBJ1-5; D unclear. CDR1 and CDR2 from the germline V gene are MDHEN and SYDVKM. V lost 3 bases, J lost 2 bases, and 11 bases lay in between. This CDR3 comprises 15 residues.

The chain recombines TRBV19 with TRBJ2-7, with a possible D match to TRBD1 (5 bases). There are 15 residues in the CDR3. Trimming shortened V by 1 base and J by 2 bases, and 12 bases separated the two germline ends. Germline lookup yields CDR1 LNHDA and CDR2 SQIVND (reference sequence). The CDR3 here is CASSIGTPSTYEQYF. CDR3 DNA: TGTGCCAGTAGTATAGGGACACCCAGTACCTACGAGCAGTACTTC.

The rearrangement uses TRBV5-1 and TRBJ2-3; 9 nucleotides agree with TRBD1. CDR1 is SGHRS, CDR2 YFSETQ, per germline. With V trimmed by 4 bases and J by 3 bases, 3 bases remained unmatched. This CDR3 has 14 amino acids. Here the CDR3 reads CASSPGQGTDTQYF. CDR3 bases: TGCGCCAGCAGCCCCGGACAGGGGACAGATACGCAGTATTTT.

The CDR3 DNA reads TGTGCCTGGAGAAGCTCGGGGGAGACCCAGTACTTC. Protein sequence: CAWRSSGETQYF. V is TRBV30 and J is TRBJ2-5; possible D gene TRBD2, 5 bases. In germline, CDR1 is GTSNPN, CDR2 SVGIG (reference sequence). Trimming stripped 3 bases from V and 5 bases from J, with 10 bases between. The CDR3 loop spans 12 amino acids.